This T cell receptor (beta chain) is drawn from a study of cytotoxic CD8 clonotypes in ibrutinib-treated CLL. Findings and limits, study-wide: Under treatment, the uncommon public clonotypes either contracted or remained stable.

TCR beta library input comprised roughly 1.8 micrograms of genomic DNA from cryopreserved PBMCs. Worth noting for this clone: Its target is not known.

Profiling relied on immunoSEQ multiplex PCR, and the TCRdb table lists in-frame clones only, not all of them. Of 300,000 to 400,000 clones in the sample, around 66% are singletons; the top ten hold 5% to 6.5%. CDR1 and CDR2 from the germline V gene are SEHNR and FQNEAQ (reference sequence). The CDR3 sequence is 19 residues long. V was trimmed by 1 base and J by 7 bases, leaving 25 bases between them. This TCR was recovered from a human donor with chronic lymphocytic leukemia. V is TRBV7-9 and J is TRBJ1-4; D possibly corresponds to TRBD1 (5 bases). The sample was PBMCs, taken after 36 months of ibrutinib treatment. Written as DNA, the CDR3 is TGTGCCAGCAGCTTAGGGAGCACACAGGAAGGGCGTAATCGTGAAAAACTGTTTTTT. Protein product: CASSLGSTQEGRNREKLFF.